Here is one T cell receptor (beta chain) with its context. From germline, CDR1 is SGHAT and CDR2 FQNNGV. This CDR3 comprises 14 residues. Trimming took off 3 bases at V and 1 base at J, with 10 bases between the two ends. Original processing methods: For nucleated cells, counts were estimated from reference gene primer amplification. Profiled with immunoSEQ multiplex PCR; TCRdb holds only in-frame clones, not every one. That table is the source of V, J and clone size, and D and trimming were worked out from the DNA. The data show roughly 180,000 clones, 94% seen once. These data belong to a study of blood T cell repertoires in COVID-19. Study overall: Whether acute or convalescent, the COVID-19 samples came from the United States, Italy and Spain.

The clonotype originates from a man aged 30 to 45 with COVID-19, enrolled during active disease. This sequence joins TRBV11-2 and TRBJ2-7; possibly TRBD1 for D (6 bases). The sequenced sample was peripheral blood. This chain's CDR3 is CASSLGHGSYEQYF. The CDR3 nucleotides are TGTGCCAGCAGCTTGGGACACGGTTCCTACGAGCAGTACTTC.